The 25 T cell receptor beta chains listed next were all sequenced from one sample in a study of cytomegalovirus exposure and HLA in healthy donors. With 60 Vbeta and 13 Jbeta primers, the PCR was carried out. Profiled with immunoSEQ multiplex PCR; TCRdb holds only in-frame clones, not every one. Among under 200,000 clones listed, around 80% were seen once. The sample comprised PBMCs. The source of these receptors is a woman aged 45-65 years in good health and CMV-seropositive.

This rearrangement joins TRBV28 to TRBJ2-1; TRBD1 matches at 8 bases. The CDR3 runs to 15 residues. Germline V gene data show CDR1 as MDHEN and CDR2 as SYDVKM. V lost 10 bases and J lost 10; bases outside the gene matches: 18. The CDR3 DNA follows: TGTGCCAACTGGCAGGGGGCGTCGGCAGGGGGCGAGCAGTTCTTC. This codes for CANWQGASAGGEQFF.

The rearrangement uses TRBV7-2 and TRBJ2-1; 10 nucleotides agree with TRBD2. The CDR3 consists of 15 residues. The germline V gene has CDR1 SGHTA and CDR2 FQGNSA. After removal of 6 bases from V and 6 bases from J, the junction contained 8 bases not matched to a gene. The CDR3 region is CASRHSGGSSNEQFF. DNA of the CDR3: TGTGCCAGCAGACATAGCGGGGGGAGCTCCAATGAGCAGTTCTTC.

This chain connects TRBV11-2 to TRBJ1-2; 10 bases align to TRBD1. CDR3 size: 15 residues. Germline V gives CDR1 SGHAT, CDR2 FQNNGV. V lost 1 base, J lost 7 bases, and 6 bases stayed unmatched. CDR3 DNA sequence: TGTGCCAGCAGCTTAGTATCGGGGACAGGGGTTGGCTACACCTTC. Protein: CASSLVSGTGVGYTF.

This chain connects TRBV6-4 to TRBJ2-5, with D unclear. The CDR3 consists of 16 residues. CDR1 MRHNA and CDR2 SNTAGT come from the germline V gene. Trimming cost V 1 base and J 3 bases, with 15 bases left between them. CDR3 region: CASSDFSGRVKETQYF. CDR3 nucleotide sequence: TGTGCCAGCAGTGACTTCTCTGGTCGGGTAAAAGAGACCCAGTACTTC.

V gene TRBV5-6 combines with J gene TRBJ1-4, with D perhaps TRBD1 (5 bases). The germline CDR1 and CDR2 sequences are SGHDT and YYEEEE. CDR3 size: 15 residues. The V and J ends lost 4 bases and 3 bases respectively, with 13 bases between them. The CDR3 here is CASSPGGWANEKLFF. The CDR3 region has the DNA TGTGCCAGCAGCCCGGGGGGGTGGGCTAATGAAAAACTGTTTTTT.

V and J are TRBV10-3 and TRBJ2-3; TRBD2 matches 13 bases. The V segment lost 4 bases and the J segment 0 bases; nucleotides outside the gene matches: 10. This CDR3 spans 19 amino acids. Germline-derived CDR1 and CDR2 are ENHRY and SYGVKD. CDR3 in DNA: TGTGCCATCAGTGCTACTAGCGGGGGGGGGAGTTGGAGCACAGATACGCAGTATTTT. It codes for CAISATSGGGSWSTDTQYF.

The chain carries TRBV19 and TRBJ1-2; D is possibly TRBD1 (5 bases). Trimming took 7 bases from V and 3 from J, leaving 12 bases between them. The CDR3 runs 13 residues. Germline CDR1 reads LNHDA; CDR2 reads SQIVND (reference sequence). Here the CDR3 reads CASNSQGDYGYTF. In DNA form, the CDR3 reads TGTGCCAGTAATTCCCAGGGCGACTATGGCTACACCTTC.

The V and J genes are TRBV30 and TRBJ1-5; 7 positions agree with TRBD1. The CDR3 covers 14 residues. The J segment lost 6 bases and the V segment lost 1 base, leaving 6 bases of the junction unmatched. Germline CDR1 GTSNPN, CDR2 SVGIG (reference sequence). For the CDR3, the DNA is TGTGCCTGGAGTGCCATAGGGGGCGGTCAGCCCCAGCATTTT. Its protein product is CAWSAIGGGQPQHF.

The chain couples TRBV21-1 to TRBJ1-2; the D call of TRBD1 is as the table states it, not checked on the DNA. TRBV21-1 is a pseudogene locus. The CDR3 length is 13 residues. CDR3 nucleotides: TGTGCCAGCAGCAACACAGGGGACTATGGCTACACCTTC. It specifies CASSNTGDYGYTF.

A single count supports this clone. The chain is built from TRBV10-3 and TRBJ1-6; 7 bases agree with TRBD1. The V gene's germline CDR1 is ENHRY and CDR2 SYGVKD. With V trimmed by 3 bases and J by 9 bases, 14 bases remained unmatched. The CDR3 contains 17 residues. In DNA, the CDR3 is TGTGCCATCAGTGACGGCCAGACAGGGACGTTGGGTTCACCCCTCCACTTT. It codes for CAISDGQTGTLGSPLHF.

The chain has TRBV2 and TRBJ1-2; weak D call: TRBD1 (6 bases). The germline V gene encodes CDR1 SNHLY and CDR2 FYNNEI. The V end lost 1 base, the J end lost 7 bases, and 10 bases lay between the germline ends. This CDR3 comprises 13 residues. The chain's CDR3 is CASSEETGLGYTF. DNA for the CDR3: TGTGCCAGCAGTGAAGAGACAGGTCTTGGCTACACCTTC.

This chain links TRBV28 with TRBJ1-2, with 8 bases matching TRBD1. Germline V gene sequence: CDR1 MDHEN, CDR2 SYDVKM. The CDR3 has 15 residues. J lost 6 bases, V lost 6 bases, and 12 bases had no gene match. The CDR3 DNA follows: TGTGCCAGCAGATCTCTACCGGGACAGGTCGATGGCTACACCTTC. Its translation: CASRSLPGQVDGYTF.

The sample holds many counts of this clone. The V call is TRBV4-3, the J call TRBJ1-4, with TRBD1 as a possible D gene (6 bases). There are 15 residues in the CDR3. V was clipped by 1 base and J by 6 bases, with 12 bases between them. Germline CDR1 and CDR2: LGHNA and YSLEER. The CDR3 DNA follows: TGCGCCAGCAGCCAAGTGGGGGCGGGGGATGAAAAACTGTTTTTT. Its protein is CASSQVGAGDEKLFF.

The CDR3 DNA sequence: TGTGCCAGCAGTCGATCGGGACTAGTCACCGGGGAGCTGTTTTTT. It specifies CASSRSGLVTGELFF. The chain has TRBV6-5 and TRBJ2-2, with 8 bases fitting TRBD2. This CDR3 contains 15 residues. The germline CDR1 and CDR2 sequences are MNHEY and SVGAGI. V shed 5 bases, J shed 4 bases, and the junction held 6 bases outside the gene matches.

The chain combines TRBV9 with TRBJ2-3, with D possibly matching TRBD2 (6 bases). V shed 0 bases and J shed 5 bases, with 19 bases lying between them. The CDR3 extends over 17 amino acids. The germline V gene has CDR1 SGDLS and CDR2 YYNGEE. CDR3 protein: CASSVVGSGINKDTQYF. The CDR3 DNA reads TGTGCCAGCAGCGTAGTCGGTAGCGGCATTAACAAAGATACGCAGTATTTT.

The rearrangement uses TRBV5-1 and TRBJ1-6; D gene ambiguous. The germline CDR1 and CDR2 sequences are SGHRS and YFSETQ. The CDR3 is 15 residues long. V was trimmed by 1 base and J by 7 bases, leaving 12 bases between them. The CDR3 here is CASSLPSSENSPLHF. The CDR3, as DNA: TGCGCCAGCAGCTTGCCGTCAAGCGAGAATTCACCCCTCCACTTT.

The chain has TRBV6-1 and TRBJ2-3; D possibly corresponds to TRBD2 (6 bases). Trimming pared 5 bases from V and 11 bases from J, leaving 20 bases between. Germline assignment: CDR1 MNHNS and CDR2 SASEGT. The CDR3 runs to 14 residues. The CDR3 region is CASSNQVAVGMQYF. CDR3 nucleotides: TGTGCCAGCAGTAACCAAGTAGCGGTAGGTATGCAGTATTTT.

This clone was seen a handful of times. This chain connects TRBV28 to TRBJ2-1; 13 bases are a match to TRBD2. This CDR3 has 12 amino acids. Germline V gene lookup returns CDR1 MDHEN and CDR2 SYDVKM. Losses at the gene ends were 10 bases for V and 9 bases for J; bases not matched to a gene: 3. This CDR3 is CATGLAGAEQFF. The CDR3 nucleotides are TGTGCCACAGGACTAGCGGGAGCTGAGCAGTTCTTC.

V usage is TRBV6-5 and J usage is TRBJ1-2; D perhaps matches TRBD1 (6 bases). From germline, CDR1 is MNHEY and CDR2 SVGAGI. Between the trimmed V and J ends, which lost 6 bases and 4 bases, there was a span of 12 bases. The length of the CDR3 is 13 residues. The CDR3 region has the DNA TGTGCCAGCAGCAGGACAGAGCGCTATGGCTACACCTTC. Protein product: CASSRTERYGYTF.

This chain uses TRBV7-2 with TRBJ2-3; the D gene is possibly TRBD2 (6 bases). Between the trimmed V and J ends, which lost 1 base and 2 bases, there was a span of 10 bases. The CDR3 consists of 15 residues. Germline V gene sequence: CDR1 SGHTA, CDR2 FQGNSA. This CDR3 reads CASSLVRGFTDTQYF. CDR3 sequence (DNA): TGTGCCAGCAGCTTAGTGCGGGGCTTCACAGATACGCAGTATTTT.

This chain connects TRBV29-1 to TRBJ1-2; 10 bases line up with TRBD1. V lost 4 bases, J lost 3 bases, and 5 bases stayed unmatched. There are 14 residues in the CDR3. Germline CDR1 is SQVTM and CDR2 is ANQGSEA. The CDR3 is CSVGGTGADYGYTF. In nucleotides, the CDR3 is TGCAGCGTTGGGGGGACAGGGGCAGACTATGGCTACACCTTC.

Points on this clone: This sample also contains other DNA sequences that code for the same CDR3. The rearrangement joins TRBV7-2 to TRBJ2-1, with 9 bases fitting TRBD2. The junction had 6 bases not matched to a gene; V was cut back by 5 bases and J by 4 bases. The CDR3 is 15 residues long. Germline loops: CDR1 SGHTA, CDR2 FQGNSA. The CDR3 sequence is CASSLSGGTYNEQFF. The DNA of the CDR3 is TGTGCCAGCAGCCTTAGCGGGGGAACTTACAATGAGCAGTTCTTC.

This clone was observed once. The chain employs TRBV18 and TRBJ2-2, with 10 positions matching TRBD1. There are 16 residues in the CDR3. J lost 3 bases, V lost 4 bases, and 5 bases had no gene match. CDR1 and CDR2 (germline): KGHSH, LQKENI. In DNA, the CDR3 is TGTGCCAGCTCACTCCGGGACAGGGGTTACACCGGGGAGCTGTTTTTT. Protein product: CASSLRDRGYTGELFF.

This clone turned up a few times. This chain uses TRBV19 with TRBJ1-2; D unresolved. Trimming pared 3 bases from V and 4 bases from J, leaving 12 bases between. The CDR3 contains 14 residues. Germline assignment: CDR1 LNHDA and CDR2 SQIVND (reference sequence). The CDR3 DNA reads TGTGCCAGTAGTATGGGAGGTAGTGTCTATGGCTACACCTTC. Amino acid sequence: CASSMGGSVYGYTF.

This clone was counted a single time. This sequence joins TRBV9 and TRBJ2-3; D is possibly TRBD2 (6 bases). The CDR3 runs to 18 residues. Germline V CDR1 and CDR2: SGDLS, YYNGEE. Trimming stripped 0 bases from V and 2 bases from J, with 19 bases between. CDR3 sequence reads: CASSVGGGLAEFTDTQYF. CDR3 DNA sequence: TGTGCCAGCAGCGTAGGAGGTGGATTAGCGGAGTTCACAGATACGCAGTATTTT.